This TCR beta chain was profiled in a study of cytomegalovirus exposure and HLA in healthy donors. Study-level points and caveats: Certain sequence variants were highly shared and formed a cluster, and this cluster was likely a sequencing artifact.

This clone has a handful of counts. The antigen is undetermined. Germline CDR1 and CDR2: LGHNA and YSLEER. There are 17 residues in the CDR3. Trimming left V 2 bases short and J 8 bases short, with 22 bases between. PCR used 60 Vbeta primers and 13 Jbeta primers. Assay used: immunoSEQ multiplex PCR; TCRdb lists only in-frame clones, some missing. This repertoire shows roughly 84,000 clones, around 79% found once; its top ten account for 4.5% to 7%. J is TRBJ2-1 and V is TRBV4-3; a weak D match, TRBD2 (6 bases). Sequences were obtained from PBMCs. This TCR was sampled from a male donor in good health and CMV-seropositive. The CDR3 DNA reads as TGCGCCAGCAGCCAAAGATACGAGCTAGCGCTCCTCCATGAGCAGTTCTTC. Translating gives CASSQRYELALLHEQFF.